Below are 27 T cell receptor beta chains sequenced from a single sample in a study of T-cell reconstitution after alpha-beta-depleted transplantation in children. Researchers prepared the TCRbeta library using unique molecular identifiers, the study reports. One entry per CDR3 protein results from TCRdb running MiXCR on the PCR reads. The sample lists around 190,000 distinct CDR3 sequences, 6.6% seen once, with just over 5.5% in the top ten. Sample: PBMCs, taken before TCRalphabeta/CD19-depleted stem cell transplant. These receptors all stem from a boy aged 2-15 years with acute lymphoblastic leukemia, due to receive a stem cell transplant.

This clonotype was counted many times. CDR3 nucleotide sequence: TGTGCCAGCAGTTTGTCCGGGACGAACACCGGGGAGCTGTTTTTT. Translated, it gives CASSLSGTNTGELFF. The chain links TRBV27 to TRBJ2-2; TRBD2 is a possible D gene (5 bases). Trimming took 3 bases from V and 0 from J, leaving 8 bases between them. This CDR3 has 15 amino acids. Germline CDR1 is MNHEY and CDR2 is SMNVEV (reference sequence).

This chain joins TRBV7-2 and TRBJ1-4, with TRBD1 matching over 7 bases. With 4 bases clipped from V and 9 bases from J, the junction kept 8 bases outside the gene matches. Germline CDR1 reads SGHTA; CDR2 reads FQGNSA. The CDR3 covers 14 residues. CDR3 sequence (DNA): TGTGCCAGCAGCTCAGACAGGGCAAGGAAAAAACTGTTTTTT. Its protein product is CASSSDRARKKLFF.

The chain combines TRBV5-1 with TRBJ1-2; D uncertain. Germline V gene lookup returns CDR1 SGHRS and CDR2 YFSETQ. This CDR3 has 14 amino acids. V was pared by 0 bases and J by 3 bases, with 9 bases between. CDR3 amino acids: CASSLAGTDYGYTF. The CDR3 DNA reads as TGCGCCAGCAGCTTGGCCGGCACCGACTATGGCTACACCTTC.

The chain employs TRBV14 and TRBJ2-7; D gene ambiguous. The length of the CDR3 is 13 residues. Germline lookup yields CDR1 SGHDN and CDR2 FVKESK. The ends were cut back, 3 bases at V and 6 bases at J, with 12 bases in the middle. Here the CDR3 reads CASSQLRLSEQYF. The CDR3, as DNA: TGTGCCAGCAGCCAGCTTCGCTTATCCGAGCAGTACTTC.

The genes are TRBV6-5 and TRBJ1-2, with 7 bases identical to TRBD1. The CDR3 contains 17 residues. The V segment lost 1 base and the J segment 2 bases; nucleotides outside the gene matches: 10. Germline CDR1 is MNHEY and CDR2 is SVGAGI. CDR3 amino acids: CASSYLWAGGANYGYTF. CDR3 nucleotides: TGTGCCAGCAGTTACTTGTGGGCAGGGGGTGCGAACTATGGCTACACCTTC.

At least ten counts were recorded for this clonotype. The rearrangement links TRBV7-2 to TRBJ2-2; possibly TRBD2 for D (5 bases). With 5 bases removed from V and 2 bases from J, the gap between germline ends came to 12 bases. The CDR3 length is 15 residues. The germline V gene has CDR1 SGHTA and CDR2 FQGNSA. The DNA for the CDR3 is TGTGCCAGCAGCGAAGACTATATTAACACCGGGGAGCTGTTTTTT. Its protein product is CASSEDYINTGELFF.

This clonotype was found many times. One junction end does not reproduce the germline sequence, and a read error may be involved. The chain recombines TRBV5-1 with TRBJ2-1; 7 nucleotides agree with TRBD1. CDR1 and CDR2 from the germline V gene are SGHRS and YFSETQ. The CDR3 spans 15 residues. CDR3 sequence reads: CASSLGTGTAASWIF. The CDR3 DNA is TGCGCCAGCAGCTTGGGAACCGGGACAGCGGCATCCTGGATCTTC.

This clonotype was detected only a few times. The genes are TRBV20-1 and TRBJ1-6; 10 bases align to TRBD1. The V segment lost 0 bases and the J segment 5 bases; nucleotides outside the gene matches: 1. Germline CDR1 and CDR2: DFQATT and SNEGSKA (reference sequence). The CDR3 contains 15 residues. The CDR3 here is CSARDGTGDNSPLHF. CDR3 coding DNA: TGCAGTGCTAGAGATGGGACAGGGGATAATTCACCCCTCCACTTT.

This rearrangement joins TRBV7-2 to TRBJ2-5, with D unclear. The germline V gene encodes CDR1 SGHTA and CDR2 FQGNSA. Trimming took 5 bases from V and 2 from J, leaving 15 bases between them. The CDR3 runs 15 residues. The CDR3 loop is CASSPLGGLQETQYF. CDR3 sequence (DNA): TGTGCCAGCAGCCCATTGGGCGGCTTACAAGAGACCCAGTACTTC.

The chain is built from TRBV3-1 and TRBJ1-2, with D perhaps TRBD1 (5 bases). The germline CDR1 and CDR2 sequences are LGHDT and YNNKEL (reference sequence). The V end lost 4 bases, the J end lost 8 bases, and 14 bases lay between the germline ends. The CDR3 is 13 residues long. CDR3 residues: CASSRQGVVGYTF. As DNA, the CDR3 is TGTGCCAGCAGCCGCCAGGGAGTTGTGGGCTACACCTTC.

As concerns this clonotype: A much larger clone lies a single base off, so this may be a read error. The chain employs TRBV18 and TRBJ2-1; D ambiguous. The V end was cut by 3 bases, the J end by 10 bases, with 16 bases between. In germline, CDR1 is KGHSH, CDR2 LQKENI. CDR3 length: 14 amino acids. The DNA of the CDR3 is TGTGCCAGCTCACCCTCTAGAGAACTCAAAGAGCAGTTCTTC. Residues: CASSPSRELKEQFF.

There are many counts of this clonotype. V and J are TRBV5-6 and TRBJ2-4; the D is unclear. The CDR3 extends over 12 amino acids. In germline, CDR1 is SGHDT, CDR2 YYEEEE. V lost 0 bases and J 8 bases, leaving 6 bases between the germline ends. The CDR3 region has the DNA TGTGCCAGCAGCTTGGGTGGGGACATTCAGTACTTC. This gives the protein CASSLGGDIQYF.

This clonotype was seen many times. The J gene is TRBJ2-1, the V gene TRBV11-2, with a possible D match to TRBD2 (6 bases). Trimming took off 1 base at V and 9 bases at J, with 7 bases between the two ends. The CDR3 extends over 12 amino acids. Looked up from germline, CDR1 is SGHAT and CDR2 is FQNNGV. The CDR3 DNA follows: TGTGCCAGCAGCTTAGCGGAGGGTGAGCAGTTCTTC. This sequence encodes CASSLAEGEQFF.

This clonotype was counted at least ten times. The chain combines TRBV7-9 with TRBJ1-1; D possibly corresponds to TRBD1 (5 bases). CDR3 length: 15 amino acids. Germline V lookup: CDR1 SEHNR, CDR2 FQNEAQ (reference sequence). Trimming stripped 1 base from V and 1 base from J, with 10 bases between. Here the CDR3 reads CASSLEGAGNTEAFF. The CDR3 region has the DNA TGTGCCAGCAGCTTAGAAGGGGCGGGGAACACTGAAGCTTTCTTT.

This clonotype was seen repeatedly, ten times or more. The chain is built from TRBV7-2 and TRBJ1-5; D is ambiguous. The CDR3 loop spans 14 amino acids. V lost 5 bases and J 6 bases, leaving 14 bases between the germline ends. The germline V gene has CDR1 SGHTA and CDR2 FQGNSA. CDR3 nucleotides: TGTGCCAGCAGCCCCGGAGGACTCACTCAGCCCCAGCATTTT. Protein: CASSPGGLTQPQHF.

The chain combines TRBV7-2 with TRBJ2-5; a possible D gene is TRBD2 (6 bases). V gave up 2 bases and J gave up 4 bases, with 11 bases separating them. Germline V gene data show CDR1 as SGHTA and CDR2 as FQGNSA. CDR3 length: 14 amino acids. The CDR3, as DNA: TGTGCCAGCAGCTTACCAGCGGAGGGAGAGACCCAGTACTTC. Translating gives CASSLPAEGETQYF.

At least ten counts were recorded for this clonotype. The chain employs TRBV3-1 and TRBJ2-5; D unresolved. Germline V gene data show CDR1 as LGHDT and CDR2 as YNNKEL (reference sequence). The CDR3 is 14 residues long. Trimming shortened V by 8 bases and J by 3 bases, and 16 bases separated the two germline ends. CDR3 DNA sequence: TGTGCCAGCGGGCCGGGCTCCCGGGAAGAGACCCAGTACTTC. This encodes CASGPGSREETQYF.

V gene TRBV7-9 combines with J gene TRBJ2-7; a weak D match, TRBD2 (5 bases). Looked up from germline, CDR1 is SEHNR and CDR2 is FQNEAQ (reference sequence). V lost 8 bases, J lost 5 bases, and 10 bases lay in between. The CDR3 is 11 residues long. The CDR3 is CASGNGDEQYF. The DNA of the CDR3 is TGTGCCAGCGGAAACGGGGACGAGCAGTACTTC. The variable domain in full, completed from reference TRBV7-9 and TRBJ2-7, reads DTGVSQNPRHKITKRGQNVTFRCDPISEHNRLYWYRQTLGQGPEFLTYFQNEAQLEKSRLLSDRFSAERPKGSFSTLEIQRTEQGDSAMYLCASGNGDEQYFGPGTRLTVT.

This clonotype was seen many times. The chain recombines TRBV15 with TRBJ1-1, with D unclear. Germline values: CDR1 LNHNV, CDR2 YYDKDF (reference sequence). The CDR3 consists of 15 residues. Trimming pared 0 bases from V and 1 base from J, leaving 9 bases between. The CDR3 region is CATSRDRARNTEAFF. Here the CDR3 DNA reads TGTGCCACCAGCAGAGATAGGGCCAGGAACACTGAAGCTTTCTTT. Filled out from reference TRBV15 and TRBJ1-1, the complete variable domain reads DAMVIQNPRYQVTQFGKPVTLSCSQTLNHNVMYWYQQKSSQAPKLLFHYYDKDFNNEADTPDNFQSRRPNTSFCFLDIRSPGLGDTAMYLCATSRDRARNTEAFFGQGTRLTVV.

Ten or more counts support this clonotype. V usage is TRBV4-3 and J usage is TRBJ2-7; the match to TRBD1 covers 9 bases. The CDR3 runs to 13 residues. Looked up from germline, CDR1 is LGHNA and CDR2 is YSLEER. Losses at the gene ends were 4 bases for V and 2 bases for J; bases not matched to a gene: 0. The CDR3 sequence is CASSRDRAYEQYF. For the CDR3, the DNA is TGCGCCAGCAGCCGGGACAGGGCCTACGAGCAGTACTTC.

The sample holds many counts of this clonotype. V is TRBV4-2 and J is TRBJ2-5, with a tentative D call TRBD1 (5 bases). The CDR3 loop spans 14 amino acids. Germline CDR1 and CDR2: LGHNA and YNFKEQ. Trimming cost V 1 base and J 3 bases, with 9 bases left between them. CDR3: CASSQVQGEETQYF. For the CDR3, the DNA is TGTGCCAGCAGCCAAGTGCAAGGGGAAGAGACCCAGTACTTC.

This chain links TRBV28 with TRBJ1-3; the D is unclear. Germline lookup yields CDR1 MDHEN and CDR2 SYDVKM. The CDR3 consists of 17 residues. Trimming cost V 5 bases and J 2 bases, with 19 bases left between them. CDR3 sequence (DNA): TGTGCCAGCAGTAGACTGGGCCGGGGAGCAGCTGGAAACACCATATATTTT. Amino acid sequence: CASSRLGRGAAGNTIYF.

The table lists this clonotype with a few counts. The chain is built from TRBV6-2 or TRBV6-3 and TRBJ2-2; D is unclear. The CDR3 is made up of 18 amino acids. Deletions cut 2 bases from V and 3 bases from J, with 19 bases between. Per germline, CDR1 MNHEY and CDR2 SVGEGT. DNA of the CDR3: TGTGCCAGCAGTTACCCTACAACGAGGTCCGCGTACACCGGGGAGCTGTTTTTT. This gives the protein CASSYPTTRSAYTGELFF.

CDR3 sequence: CATSRMGLAQTYEQYF. CDR3 nucleotide sequence: TGTGCCACCAGCAGGATGGGACTAGCGCAGACCTACGAGCAGTACTTC. The chain is built from TRBV15 and TRBJ2-7, with 10 bases identical to TRBD2. CDR3 length: 16 residues. J gave up 2 bases and V 3 bases, and 7 bases lay outside the gene matches. Per germline, CDR1 LNHNV and CDR2 YYDKDF (reference sequence). Drawing the rest from reference TRBV15 and TRBJ2-7, the complete variable domain is DAMVIQNPRYQVTQFGKPVTLSCSQTLNHNVMYWYQQKSSQAPKLLFHYYDKDFNNEADTPDNFQSRRPNTSFCFLDIRSPGLGDTAMYLCATSRMGLAQTYEQYFGPGTRLTVT.

This clonotype was found a few times. J is TRBJ2-7 and V is TRBV3-1; TRBD2 is a possible D gene (5 bases). V was clipped by 4 bases and J by 8 bases, with 21 bases between them. The CDR3 contains 15 residues. Per the germline V gene, CDR1 is LGHDT and CDR2 is YNNKEL (reference sequence). The chain's CDR3 is CASSPSRGFYVKQYF. For the CDR3, the DNA is TGTGCCAGCAGCCCGTCTCGGGGATTCTACGTCAAGCAGTACTTC.

This clonotype has a count of ten or more. The genes are TRBV14 and TRBJ2-3; the D gene is possibly TRBD2 (6 bases). The CDR3 is 15 residues long. CDR1 is SGHDN and CDR2 is FVKESK in the germline V gene. Trimming left V 2 bases short and J 1 base short, with 10 bases between. CDR3 bases: TGTGCCAGCAGCCAATGGAGGGATCGCACAGATACGCAGTATTTT. It specifies CASSQWRDRTDTQYF.

This clonotype has a handful of counts. J is TRBJ1-1 and V is TRBV6-1; D is uncertain. CDR1 and CDR2 from the germline V gene are MNHNS and SASEGT. V was cut by 0 bases and J by 10 bases, with 6 bases left in between. The CDR3 runs to 11 residues. In DNA form, the CDR3 reads TGTGCCAGCAGTGAAGCGGTTGGAGCTTTCTTT. This sequence encodes CASSEAVGAFF.